The entry below gives a single T cell receptor beta chain sequence along with its context. TCRdb redid the calling of the PCR reads with MiXCR, one entry per CDR3 protein. The table shows a few hundred thousand distinct CDR3 sequences, with about a quarter occurring only once. The data are from a study of molecular identifiers for immune sequencing clone quantification. Study overall: In replicates, the authors split RNA from approximately 20,000 or 100,000 naive CD8 cells five ways and sequenced four.

V gave up 3 bases and J gave up 2 bases, with 14 bases separating them. The CDR3 is made up of 15 amino acids. Germline CDR1 reads SQVTM; CDR2 reads ANQGSEA. Material: naive CD8+ T cells from blood, with Jurkat cell RNA spiked in. The subset: FACS-sorted CD8+CD4-CCR7+CD45RA+ naive T cells. The clonotype originates from a human donor in good health. Some libraries in this study had Jurkat cell RNA spiked in. V and J are TRBV29-1 and TRBJ2-1, with a weak D call TRBD2 (6 bases). In DNA, the CDR3 is TGCAGCGTTGAGGGGCAGGGAGGACCCTACAATGAGCAGTTCTTC. Translated: CSVEGQGGPYNEQFF.